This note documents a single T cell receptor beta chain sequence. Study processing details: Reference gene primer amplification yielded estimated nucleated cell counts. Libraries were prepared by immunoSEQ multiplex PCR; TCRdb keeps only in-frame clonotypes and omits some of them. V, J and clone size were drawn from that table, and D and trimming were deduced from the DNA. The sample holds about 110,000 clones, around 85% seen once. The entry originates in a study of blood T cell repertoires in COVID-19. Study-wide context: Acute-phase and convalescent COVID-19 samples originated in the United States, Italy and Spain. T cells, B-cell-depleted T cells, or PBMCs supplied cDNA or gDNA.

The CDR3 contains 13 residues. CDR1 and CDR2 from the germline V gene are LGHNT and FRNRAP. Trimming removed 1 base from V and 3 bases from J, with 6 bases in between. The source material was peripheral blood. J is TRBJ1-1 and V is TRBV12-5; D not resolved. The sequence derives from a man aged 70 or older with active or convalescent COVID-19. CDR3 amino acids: CASGLDGYTEAFF. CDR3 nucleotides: TGTGCTAGTGGTTTGGATGGCTACACTGAAGCTTTCTTT.